These 14 T cell receptor beta chains share one sample of origin, sequenced in a study of shared T cell receptors in the human thymus. TCRdb's copy holds only in-frame clones and misses some; the assay was immunoSEQ multiplex PCR. The sample holds about 660,000 clones, roughly 90% seen once. These same data were also listed under a study on human thymus T cells.

The sample comprised thymocytes. These receptors originate from a boy under two years old with a congenital heart defect.

The V and J genes are TRBV25-1 and TRBJ1-5; D is perhaps TRBD1 (6 bases). With 3 bases removed from V and 7 bases from J, the gap between germline ends came to 10 bases. CDR1 is MGHDK and CDR2 is SYGVNS in the germline V gene. The CDR3 runs to 13 residues. The CDR3, as DNA: TGTGCCAGCAGTGACAGGGGTGAGCAGCCCCAGCATTTT. Protein product: CASSDRGEQPQHF.

The J gene is TRBJ1-5, the V gene TRBV28; D is unresolved. V dropped 0 bases and J dropped 7 bases, with 10 bases sitting between them. Germline CDR1 is MDHEN and CDR2 is SYDVKM. This CDR3 is built from 14 residues. The CDR3 region is CASSLCPDGQPQHF. CDR3 DNA sequence: TGTGCCAGCAGTTTATGCCCCGACGGGCAGCCCCAGCATTTT.

V and J are TRBV5-6 and TRBJ2-7; perhaps TRBD1 as D (6 bases). The length of the CDR3 is 15 residues. Trimming pared 3 bases from V and 3 bases from J, leaving 16 bases between. Per the germline V gene, CDR1 is SGHDT and CDR2 is YYEEEE. As DNA, the CDR3 is TGTGCCAGCAGCTCCCGAGGGACAATGGACTACGAGCAGTACTTC. It specifies CASSSRGTMDYEQYF. Based on the CDR3 plus reference TRBV5-6 and TRBJ2-7, the full variable domain is DAGVTQSPTHLIKTRGQQVTLRCSPKSGHDTVSWYQQALGQGPQFIFQYYEEEERQRGNFPDRFSGHQFPNYSSELNVNALLLGDSALYLCASSSRGTMDYEQYFGPGTRLTVT.

This clone was recorded once. J is TRBJ1-4 and V is TRBV7-6; D unclear. CDR1 is SGHVS and CDR2 is FNYEAQ in the germline V gene. V lost 0 bases and J lost 5, with 7 bases in between. The CDR3 length is 14 residues. DNA of the CDR3: TGTGCCAGCAGCTTAGCGGGGAGGAATGAAAAACTGTTTTTT. Its translation is CASSLAGRNEKLFF.

V gene TRBV2 combines with J gene TRBJ1-5; no firm D call. This CDR3 has 13 residues. CDR1 and CDR2 from the germline V gene are SNHLY and FYNNEI. V was pared by 7 bases and J by 4 bases, with 11 bases between. CDR3 in amino acids: CASKGRVNQPQHF. In nucleotides, the CDR3 is TGTGCCAGCAAAGGGAGAGTAAATCAGCCCCAGCATTTT.

This sequence joins TRBV5-4 and TRBJ2-5; TRBD2 matches 8 bases. The germline V gene has CDR1 SGHNT and CDR2 YYREEE (reference sequence). V trimming: 0 bases; J trimming: 5 bases; junction bases outside the gene matches: 9. The CDR3 covers 16 residues. CDR3 coding DNA: TGTGCCAGCAGCTTGGGTAGCGGGGAGACCGCTGAGACCCAGTACTTC. This encodes CASSLGSGETAETQYF.

This chain links TRBV4-2 with TRBJ2-7; 9 bases line up with TRBD2. From germline, CDR1 is LGHNA and CDR2 YNFKEQ. Losses at the gene ends were 0 bases for V and 5 bases for J; bases not matched to a gene: 11. This CDR3 comprises 17 residues. CDR3 amino acids: CASSQDHDSGSLNEQYF. CDR3 DNA sequence: TGTGCCAGCAGCCAAGATCATGATAGCGGGAGTTTGAACGAGCAGTACTTC.

The chain carries TRBV7-9 and TRBJ1-2; a weak D match, TRBD1 (5 bases). Germline values: CDR1 SEHNR, CDR2 FQNEAQ (reference sequence). This CDR3 is built from 14 residues. V was pared by 10 bases and J by 6 bases, with 21 bases between. The DNA of the CDR3 is TGTGCCACCCCTTCAGCGGGACCCCTCAATGGCTACACCTTC. Translated, it gives CATPSAGPLNGYTF.

The chain recombines TRBV27 with TRBJ2-7; 8 bases fit TRBD1. The V and J ends lost 5 bases and 0 bases, in that order; junction bases with no gene match: 9. CDR1 MNHEY and CDR2 SMNVEV come from the germline V gene (reference sequence). The CDR3 covers 16 residues. CDR3 sequence: CASSPETGQASYEQYF. In DNA, the CDR3 is TGTGCCAGCAGTCCGGAAACGGGACAGGCCTCCTACGAGCAGTACTTC.

V usage is TRBV5-4 and J usage is TRBJ2-1; the match to TRBD2 covers 9 bases. Germline CDR1 reads SGHNT; CDR2 reads YYREEE (reference sequence). CDR3 length equals 16 residues. Unmatched junction bases numbered 11, after V lost 3 bases and J lost 7 bases. CDR3 nucleotide sequence: TGTGCCAGCAGCTCCCCGGGACTAGCTCCTATAAATGAGCAGTTCTTC. Translating gives CASSSPGLAPINEQFF.

The genes are TRBV7-8 and TRBJ1-1, with a tentative D call TRBD1 (6 bases). The germline V gene encodes CDR1 SGHVS and CDR2 FQNEAQ. Trimming left V 4 bases short and J 6 bases short, with 12 bases between. The CDR3 extends over 13 amino acids. In DNA form, the CDR3 reads TGTGCCAGCAGCTCACAGGGTACAGCTGAAGCTTTCTTT. As protein: CASSSQGTAEAFF.

This clone was recorded only once. The chain couples TRBV28 to TRBJ1-1; TRBD1 matches at 9 bases. The CDR3 covers 15 residues. The junction had 12 bases not matched to a gene; V was cut back by 8 bases and J by 5 bases. Germline V lookup: CDR1 MDHEN, CDR2 SYDVKM. CDR3 in amino acids: CASARPQGARTEAFF. CDR3 nucleotide sequence: TGTGCCAGCGCCCGCCCACAGGGGGCGCGGACTGAAGCTTTCTTT.

The chain carries TRBV18 and TRBJ1-2; D is undetermined. This CDR3 comprises 14 residues. From germline, CDR1 is KGHSH and CDR2 LQKENI. V dropped 6 bases and J dropped 0 bases, with 11 bases sitting between them. The CDR3 bases are TGTGCCAGCTCGGGAGGGTTGACTAACTATGGCTACACCTTC. Translating it yields CASSGGLTNYGYTF.

This sequence joins TRBV7-9 and TRBJ2-7, with D perhaps matching TRBD2 (5 bases). V lost 5 bases, J lost 5 bases, and 19 bases lay in between. This CDR3 spans 15 amino acids. Germline CDR1 and CDR2: SEHNR and FQNEAQ (reference sequence). DNA for the CDR3: TGTGCCAGCAGCCAGTCCGGGGTGAGGACCGACGAGCAGTACTTC. Its translation is CASSQSGVRTDEQYF.